The text below deals with one T cell receptor (beta chain). What it recognizes is unknown. Being one base from a much bigger clone, this may be a read error. The conserved phenylalanine or tryptophan normally closing the CDR3 is absent here, so this likely arose from a read error. Germline lookup yields CDR1 LGHDT and CDR2 YNNKEL (reference sequence). CDR3 length: 13 amino acids. J gave up 7 bases and V 4 bases, and 2 bases lay outside the gene matches. The data originate from a study of T-cell reconstitution after alpha-beta-depleted transplantation in children. Whole-study results and caveats: Newly generated T cells supplied most T-cell counts and diversity one year post-transplant. Several hundred expanded graft clones reportedly were the source of alpha-beta T cells about two months after transplant.

Construction of the TCRbeta library involved unique molecular identifiers. Each CDR3 protein is one row after TCRdb ran MiXCR on the PCR reads. In the table there are about 460,000 distinct CDR3 sequences, over 10% of which are singletons. Sequencing was performed on PBMCs, mostly from graft donor cells, taken 180 days after TCRalphabeta/CD19-depleted stem cell transplant. This clonotype was sampled from a female patient aged 2-9 years who had a stem cell transplant for aplastic anemia, so the T cells may come from the graft donor. J is TRBJ1-5 and V is TRBV3-1; TRBD1 aligns across 9 bases. For the CDR3, the DNA is TGTGCCAGCAGCCCCACAGGGGGCCAGCCCCAGCATTGT. Residues: CASSPTGGQPQHC.